This T cell receptor (beta chain) was captured in a study of blood T cell repertoires in COVID-19. Looking at the study overall: Sites across the United States, Italy and Spain contributed samples from acute and convalescent COVID-19. T cells, B-cell-depleted T cells, or PBMCs provided the cDNA or gDNA that served as material.

Original analysis: Reference gene primer amplification in the assay estimated nucleated cell counts. The data were produced by immunoSEQ multiplex PCR, yet TCRdb's version contains in-frame clones alone and is incomplete. D and trimming were read from the DNA, whereas the V and J calls and clone size are those reported in that table. Among over 50,000 clones listed, 91% were seen once. Sequencing used peripheral blood. The receptor was isolated from a woman in her fifties or sixties with active or convalescent COVID-19.

Written as DNA, the CDR3 is TGTGCCAGCCGAAGGGCAGGGATTAACTATGGCTACACCTTC. Protein product: CASRRAGINYGYTF. The chain carries TRBV6-5 and TRBJ1-2; a possible D gene is TRBD1 (5 bases). The CDR3 runs 14 residues. Germline CDR1 and CDR2: MNHEY and SVGAGI. Trimming removed 8 bases at V and 1 base at J, with 14 bases between.